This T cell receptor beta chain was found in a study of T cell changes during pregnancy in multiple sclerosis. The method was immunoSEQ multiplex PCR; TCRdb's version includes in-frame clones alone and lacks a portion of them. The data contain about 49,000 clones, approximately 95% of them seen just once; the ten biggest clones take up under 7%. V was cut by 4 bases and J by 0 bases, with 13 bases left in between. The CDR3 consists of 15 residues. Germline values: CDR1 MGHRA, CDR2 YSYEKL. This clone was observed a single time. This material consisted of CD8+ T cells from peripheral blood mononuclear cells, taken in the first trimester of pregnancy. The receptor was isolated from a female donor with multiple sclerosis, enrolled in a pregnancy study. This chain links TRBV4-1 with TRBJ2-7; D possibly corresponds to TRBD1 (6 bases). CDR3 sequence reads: CASSLTTGSSYEQYF. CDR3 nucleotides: TGCGCCAGCAGCCTCACCACAGGGAGCTCCTACGAGCAGTACTTC.